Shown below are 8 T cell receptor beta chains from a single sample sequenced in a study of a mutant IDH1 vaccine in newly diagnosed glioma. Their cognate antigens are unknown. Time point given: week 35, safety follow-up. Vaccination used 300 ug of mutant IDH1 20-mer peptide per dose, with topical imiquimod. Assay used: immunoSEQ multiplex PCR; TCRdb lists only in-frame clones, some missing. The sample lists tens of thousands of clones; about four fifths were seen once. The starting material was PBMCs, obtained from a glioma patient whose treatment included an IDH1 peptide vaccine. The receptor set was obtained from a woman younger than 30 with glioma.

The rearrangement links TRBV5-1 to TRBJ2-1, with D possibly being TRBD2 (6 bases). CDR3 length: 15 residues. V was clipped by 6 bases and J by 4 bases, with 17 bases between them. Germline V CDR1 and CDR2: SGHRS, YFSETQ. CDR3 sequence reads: CASTPGLFLYNEQFF. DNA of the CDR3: TGCGCCAGCACCCCGGGACTGTTCTTATACAATGAGCAGTTCTTC.

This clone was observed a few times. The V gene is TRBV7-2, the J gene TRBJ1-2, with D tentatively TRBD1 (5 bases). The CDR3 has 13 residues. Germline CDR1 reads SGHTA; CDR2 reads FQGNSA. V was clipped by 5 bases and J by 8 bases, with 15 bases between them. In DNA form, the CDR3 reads TGTGCCAGCAGCCCCCGGAAGACAGACGGCTACACCTTC. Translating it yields CASSPRKTDGYTF.

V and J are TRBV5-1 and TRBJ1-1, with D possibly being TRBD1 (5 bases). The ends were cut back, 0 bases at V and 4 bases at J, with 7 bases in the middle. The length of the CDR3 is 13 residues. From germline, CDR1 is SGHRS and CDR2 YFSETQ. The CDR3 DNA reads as TGCGCCAGCAGCTTGGGGGGCGGCACTGAAGCTTTCTTT. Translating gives CASSLGGGTEAFF. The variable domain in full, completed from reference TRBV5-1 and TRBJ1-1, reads KAGVTQTPRYLIKTRGQQVTLSCSPISGHRSVSWYQQTPGQGLQFLFEYFSETQRNKGNFPGRFSGRQFSNSRSEMNVSTLELGDSALYLCASSLGGGTEAFFGQGTRLTVV.

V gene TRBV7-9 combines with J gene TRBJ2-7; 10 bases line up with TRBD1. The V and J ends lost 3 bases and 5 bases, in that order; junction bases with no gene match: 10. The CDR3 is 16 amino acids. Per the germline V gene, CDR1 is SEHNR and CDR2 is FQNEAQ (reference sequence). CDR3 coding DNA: TGTGCCAGCAGCTTCCTACCGGGACAGGGGACCCACGAGCAGTACTTC. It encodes CASSFLPGQGTHEQYF.

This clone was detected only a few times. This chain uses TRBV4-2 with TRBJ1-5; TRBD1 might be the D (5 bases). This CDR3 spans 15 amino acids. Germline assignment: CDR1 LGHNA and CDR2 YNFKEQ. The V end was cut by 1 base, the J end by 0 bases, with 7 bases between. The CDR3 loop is CASSQGGISNQPQHF. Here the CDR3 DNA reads TGTGCCAGCAGCCAAGGGGGGATTAGCAATCAGCCCCAGCATTTT.

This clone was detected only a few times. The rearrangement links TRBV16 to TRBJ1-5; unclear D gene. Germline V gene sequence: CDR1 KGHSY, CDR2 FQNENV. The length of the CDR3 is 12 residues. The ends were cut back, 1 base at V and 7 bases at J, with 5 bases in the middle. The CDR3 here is CASSQYLQPQHF. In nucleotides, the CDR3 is TGTGCCAGCAGCCAATACTTGCAGCCCCAGCATTTT. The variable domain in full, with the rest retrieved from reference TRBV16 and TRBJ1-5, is GEEVAQTPKHLVRGEGQKAKLYCAPIKGHSYVFWYQQVLKNEFKFLISFQNENVFDETGMPKERFSAKCLPNSPCSLEIQATKLEDSAVYFCASSQYLQPQHFGDGTRLSIL.

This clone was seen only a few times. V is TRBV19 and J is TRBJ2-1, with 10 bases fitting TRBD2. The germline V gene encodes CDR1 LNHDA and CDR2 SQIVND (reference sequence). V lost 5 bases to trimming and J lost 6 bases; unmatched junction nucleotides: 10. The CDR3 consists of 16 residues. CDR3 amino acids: CASSPGLAEGSNEQFF. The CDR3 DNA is TGTGCCAGTAGTCCTGGACTAGCGGAGGGGTCCAATGAGCAGTTCTTC.

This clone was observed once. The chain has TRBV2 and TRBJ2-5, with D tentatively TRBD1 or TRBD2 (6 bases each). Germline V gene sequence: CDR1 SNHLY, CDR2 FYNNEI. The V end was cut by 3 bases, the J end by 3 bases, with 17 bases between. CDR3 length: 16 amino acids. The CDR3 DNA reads TGTGCCAGCAGTGAGATGACGGGGGCGAGGAAAGAGACCCAGTACTTC. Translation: CASSEMTGARKETQYF.